This TCR beta chain was sequenced for a study of T cell responses to AZD1222 COVID-19 vaccine. Regarding the study as a whole: Close to half of all spike-specific TCRs reportedly target regions of the variants that are unmutated. Donors were chiefly white British, with a greater number of females, and clonal diversity was perhaps underestimated. Repertoire samples came only from after the peak T cell response.

Germline CDR1 reads SGHTA; CDR2 reads FQGTGA. CDR3 length: 13 residues. V was clipped by 5 bases and J by 3 bases; unmatched bases: 3. As for this clone: No antigen is known for it.

TCRdb keeps only in-frame clones here, not all; method: immunoSEQ multiplex PCR. Of fewer than 110,000 clones listed, about 86% were seen once; the top ten hold about 1.4%. This TCR came from an adult in good health. The gene calls are TRBV7-3 and TRBJ1-2, with 7 bases matching TRBD1. The specimen comprised peripheral blood, sampled on day 0 of AZD1222 vaccination. The chain's CDR3 is CASSPTGDYGYTF. The CDR3 nucleotides read TGTGCCAGCAGCCCTACAGGGGACTATGGCTACACCTTC.